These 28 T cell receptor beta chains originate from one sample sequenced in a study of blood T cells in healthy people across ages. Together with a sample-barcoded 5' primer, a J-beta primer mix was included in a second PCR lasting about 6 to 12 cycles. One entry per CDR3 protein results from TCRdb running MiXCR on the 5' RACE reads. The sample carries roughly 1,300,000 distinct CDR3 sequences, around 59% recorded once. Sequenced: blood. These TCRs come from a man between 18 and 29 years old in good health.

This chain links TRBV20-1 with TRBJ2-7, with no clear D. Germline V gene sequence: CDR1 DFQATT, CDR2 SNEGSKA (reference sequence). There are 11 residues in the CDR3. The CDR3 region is CRVPCSYEQYF. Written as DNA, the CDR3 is TGCAGGGTCCCTTGCTCCTACGAGCAGTACTTC.

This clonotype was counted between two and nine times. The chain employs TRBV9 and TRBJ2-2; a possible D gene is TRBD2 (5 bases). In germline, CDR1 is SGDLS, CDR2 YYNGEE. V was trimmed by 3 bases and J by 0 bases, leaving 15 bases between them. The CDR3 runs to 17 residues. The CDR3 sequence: CASSDKFREANTGELFF. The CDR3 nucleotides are TGTGCCAGCAGCGATAAATTTCGGGAAGCGAACACCGGGGAGCTGTTTTTT.

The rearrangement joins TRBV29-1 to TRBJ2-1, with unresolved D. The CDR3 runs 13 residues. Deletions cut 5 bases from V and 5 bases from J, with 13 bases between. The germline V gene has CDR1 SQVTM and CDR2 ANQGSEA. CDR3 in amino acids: CSVTSGLNNEQFF. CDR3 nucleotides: TGCAGCGTTACATCCGGATTAAACAATGAGCAGTTCTTC.

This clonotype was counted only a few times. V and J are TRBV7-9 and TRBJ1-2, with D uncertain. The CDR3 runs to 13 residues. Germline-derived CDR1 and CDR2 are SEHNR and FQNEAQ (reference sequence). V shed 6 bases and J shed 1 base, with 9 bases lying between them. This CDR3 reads CASRDPINYGYTF. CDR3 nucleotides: TGTGCCAGCAGGGACCCTATTAACTATGGCTACACCTTC.

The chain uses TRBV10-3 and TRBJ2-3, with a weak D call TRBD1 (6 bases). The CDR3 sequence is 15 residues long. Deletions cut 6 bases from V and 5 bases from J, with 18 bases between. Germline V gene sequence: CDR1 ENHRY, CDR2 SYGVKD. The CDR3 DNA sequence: TGTGCCATCAGGGCCTCTAATCGACAGGTAGATACGCAGTATTTT. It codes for CAIRASNRQVDTQYF.

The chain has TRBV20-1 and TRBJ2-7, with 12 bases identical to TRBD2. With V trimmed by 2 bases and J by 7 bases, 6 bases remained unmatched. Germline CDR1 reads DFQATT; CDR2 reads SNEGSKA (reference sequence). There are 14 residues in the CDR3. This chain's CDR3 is CSARTSGRLGEQYF. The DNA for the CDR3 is TGCAGTGCTAGAACTAGCGGGAGGCTGGGAGAGCAGTACTTC.

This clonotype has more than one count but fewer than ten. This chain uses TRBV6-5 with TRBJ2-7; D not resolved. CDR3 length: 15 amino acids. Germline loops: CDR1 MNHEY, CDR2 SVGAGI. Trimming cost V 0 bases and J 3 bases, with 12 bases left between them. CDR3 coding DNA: TGTGCCAGCAGTTACTCGACCCGGTGGGACTACGAGCAGTACTTC. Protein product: CASSYSTRWDYEQYF.

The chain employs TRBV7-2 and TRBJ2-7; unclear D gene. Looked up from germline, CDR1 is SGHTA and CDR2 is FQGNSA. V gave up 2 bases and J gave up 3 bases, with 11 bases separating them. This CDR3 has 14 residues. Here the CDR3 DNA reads TGTGCCAGCAGCTTATCGGCCTATCTCTACGAGCAGTACTTC. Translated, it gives CASSLSAYLYEQYF.

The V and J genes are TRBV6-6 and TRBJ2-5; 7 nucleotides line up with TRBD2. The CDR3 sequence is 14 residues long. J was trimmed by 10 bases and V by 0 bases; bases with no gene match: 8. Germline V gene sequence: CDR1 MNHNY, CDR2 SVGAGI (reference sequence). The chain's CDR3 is CASSYSGGGVDQYF. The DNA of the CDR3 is TGTGCCAGCAGTTACTCGGGGGGAGGGGTTGACCAGTACTTC.

Here the CDR3 reads CASSYRASTYEQYF. The CDR3 DNA sequence: TGTGCCAGCAGCTACAGGGCCTCCACCTACGAGCAGTACTTC. This chain links TRBV28 with TRBJ2-4; tentatively, D is TRBD1 (6 bases). The tail of the sequence fits TRBJ2-7 better, so the J call may be wrong. The CDR3 runs to 14 residues. Germline V gene sequence: CDR1 MDHEN, CDR2 SYDVKM.

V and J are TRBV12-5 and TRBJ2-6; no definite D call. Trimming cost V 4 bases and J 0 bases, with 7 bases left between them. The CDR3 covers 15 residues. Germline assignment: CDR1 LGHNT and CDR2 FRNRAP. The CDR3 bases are TGTGCTAGTGGTTATGTCGTCTCTGGGGCCAACGTCCTGACTTTC. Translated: CASGYVVSGANVLTF.

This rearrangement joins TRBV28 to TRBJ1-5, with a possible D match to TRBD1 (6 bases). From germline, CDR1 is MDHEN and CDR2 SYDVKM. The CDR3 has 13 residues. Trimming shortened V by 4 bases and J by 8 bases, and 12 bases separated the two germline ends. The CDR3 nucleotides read TGTGCCAGCAGTTCACAGGGTTGGGAGCCCCAGCATTTT. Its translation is CASSSQGWEPQHF.

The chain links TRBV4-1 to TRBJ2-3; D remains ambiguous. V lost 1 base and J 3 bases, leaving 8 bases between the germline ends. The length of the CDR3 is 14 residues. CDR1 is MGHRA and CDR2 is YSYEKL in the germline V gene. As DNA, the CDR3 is TGCGCCAGCAGCCAAGTAACGCAGACAGATACGCAGTATTTT. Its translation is CASSQVTQTDTQYF.

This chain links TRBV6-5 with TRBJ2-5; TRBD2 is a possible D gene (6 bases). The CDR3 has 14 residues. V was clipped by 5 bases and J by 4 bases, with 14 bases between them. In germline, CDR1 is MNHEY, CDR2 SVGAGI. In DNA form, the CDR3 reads TGTGCCAGCAGTCCCGGAGGGATTCGAGAGACCCAGTACTTC. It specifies CASSPGGIRETQYF.

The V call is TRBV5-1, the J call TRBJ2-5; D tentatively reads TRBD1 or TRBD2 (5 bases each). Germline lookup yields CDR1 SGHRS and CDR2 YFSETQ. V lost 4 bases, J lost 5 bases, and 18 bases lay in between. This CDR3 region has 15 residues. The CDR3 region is CASSGTAGARETQYF. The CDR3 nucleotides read TGCGCCAGCAGCGGGACGGCCGGGGCCCGGGAGACCCAGTACTTC.

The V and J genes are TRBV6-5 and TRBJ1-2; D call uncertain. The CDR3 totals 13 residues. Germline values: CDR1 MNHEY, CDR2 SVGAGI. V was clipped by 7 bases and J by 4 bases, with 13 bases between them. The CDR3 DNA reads TGTGCCAGCAAAACGGGTCCCCGCTATGGCTACACCTTC. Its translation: CASKTGPRYGYTF.

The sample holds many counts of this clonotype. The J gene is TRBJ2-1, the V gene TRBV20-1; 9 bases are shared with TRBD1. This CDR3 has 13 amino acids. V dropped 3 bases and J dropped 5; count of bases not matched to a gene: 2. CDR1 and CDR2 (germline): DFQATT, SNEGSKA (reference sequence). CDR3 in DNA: TGCAGTGCTAGCCGGACAGGGGACAATGAGCAGTTCTTC. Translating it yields CSASRTGDNEQFF.

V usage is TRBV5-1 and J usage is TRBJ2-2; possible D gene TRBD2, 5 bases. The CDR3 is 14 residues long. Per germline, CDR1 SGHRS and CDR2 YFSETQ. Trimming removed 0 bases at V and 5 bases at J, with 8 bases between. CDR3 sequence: CASSLDGETGELFF. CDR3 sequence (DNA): TGCGCCAGCAGCTTGGACGGGGAAACCGGGGAGCTGTTTTTT.

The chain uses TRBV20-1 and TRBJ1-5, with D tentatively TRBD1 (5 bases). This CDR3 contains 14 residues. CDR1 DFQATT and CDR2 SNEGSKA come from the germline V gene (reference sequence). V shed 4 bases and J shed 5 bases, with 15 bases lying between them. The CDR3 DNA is TGCAGTGCTACGGGGCAGGAAGCCGATCAGCCCCAGCATTTT. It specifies CSATGQEADQPQHF.

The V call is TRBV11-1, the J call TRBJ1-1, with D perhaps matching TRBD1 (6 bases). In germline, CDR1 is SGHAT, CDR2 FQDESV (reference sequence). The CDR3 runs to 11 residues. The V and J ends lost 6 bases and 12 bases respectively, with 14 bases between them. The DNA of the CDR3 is TGTGCCAGCAGTGAGAGACAGGAAACTTTCTTT. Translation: CASSERQETFF.

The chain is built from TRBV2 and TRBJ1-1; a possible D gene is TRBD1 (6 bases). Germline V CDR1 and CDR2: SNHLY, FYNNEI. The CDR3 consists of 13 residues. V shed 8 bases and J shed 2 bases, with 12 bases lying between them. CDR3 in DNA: TGTGCCAGCCGACAGGCGCTAAACACTGAAGCTTTCTTT. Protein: CASRQALNTEAFF.

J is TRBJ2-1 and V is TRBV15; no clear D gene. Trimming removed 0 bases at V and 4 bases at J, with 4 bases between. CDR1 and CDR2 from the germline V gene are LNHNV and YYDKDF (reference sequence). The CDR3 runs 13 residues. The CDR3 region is CATSRDRYNEQFF. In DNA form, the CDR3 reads TGTGCCACCAGCAGAGATAGATACAATGAGCAGTTCTTC.

The chain's CDR3 is CASSQDPGGASSYNEQYF. CDR3 nucleotides: TGCGCCAGCAGCCAAGATCCTGGCGGGGCCAGCTCCTACAATGAGCAGTACTTC. The gene calls are TRBV4-1 and TRBJ2-1; a possible D gene is TRBD2 (6 bases). The end of the DNA is better explained by TRBJ2-7, so the J call may be wrong. This CDR3 is built from 18 residues. Germline-derived CDR1 and CDR2 are MGHRA and YSYEKL.

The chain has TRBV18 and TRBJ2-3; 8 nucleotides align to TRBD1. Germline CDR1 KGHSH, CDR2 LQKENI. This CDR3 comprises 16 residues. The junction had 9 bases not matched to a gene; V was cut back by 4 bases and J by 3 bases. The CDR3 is CASSLDRALETDTQYF. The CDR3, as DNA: TGTGCCAGCTCACTGGACAGGGCTTTGGAAACAGATACGCAGTATTTT.

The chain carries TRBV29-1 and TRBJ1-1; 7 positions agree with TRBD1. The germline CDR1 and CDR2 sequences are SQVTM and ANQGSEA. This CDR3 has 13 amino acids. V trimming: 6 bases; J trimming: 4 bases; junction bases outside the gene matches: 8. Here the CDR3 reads CSVETGSGTEAFF. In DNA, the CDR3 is TGCAGCGTCGAGACAGGGTCGGGCACTGAAGCTTTCTTT.

The CDR3 DNA is TGTGCCAGCAGCAAAGAAGCTCTCGGCCTCACTGAAGCTTTCTTT. Amino acids: CASSKEALGLTEAFF. This rearrangement joins TRBV21-1 to TRBJ1-1. TRBV21-1 counts as a pseudogene. The CDR3 has 15 amino acids.

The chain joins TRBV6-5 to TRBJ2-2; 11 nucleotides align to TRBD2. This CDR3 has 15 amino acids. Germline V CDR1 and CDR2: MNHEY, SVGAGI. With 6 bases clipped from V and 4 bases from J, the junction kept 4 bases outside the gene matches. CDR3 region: CASRGTSGFTGELFF. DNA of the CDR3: TGTGCCAGCAGAGGGACTAGCGGTTTCACCGGGGAGCTGTTTTTT.

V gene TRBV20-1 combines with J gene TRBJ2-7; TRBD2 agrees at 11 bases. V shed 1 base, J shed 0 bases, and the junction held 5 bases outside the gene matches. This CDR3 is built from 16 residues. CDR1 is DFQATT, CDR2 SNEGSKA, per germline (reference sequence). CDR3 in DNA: TGCAGTGCTAGAGCGACTAGCGGGACGAGCTCCTACGAGCAGTACTTC. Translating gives CSARATSGTSSYEQYF.